This T cell receptor beta chain was found in a study of T cell repertoires in cytomegalovirus infection. At the level of the study: A matching HLA type, together with CMV infection, was signaled by public TCR beta signatures. Overall study results and limits: The ex vivo response was dominated by HLA-C-restricted CMV-specific TCR beta clonotypes.

Germline V CDR1 and CDR2: SGHDN, FVKESK. The CDR3 spans 15 residues. The junction had 5 bases not matched to a gene; V was cut back by 1 base and J by 8 bases. MiXCR was run by TCRdb on the reads, yielding one entry per CDR3 protein. In the table there are hundreds of thousands of distinct CDR3 sequences, roughly 26% of which are singletons. Details on this clonotype: Its antigen is unknown.

The sequencing sample was made of CD8+ T cells from PBMCs. This sequence was found in a human donor in good health (CMV status not recorded). Some clones in this sample may be carry-over from other donors' samples. The V and J genes are TRBV14 and TRBJ1-2; 12 bases match TRBD1. CDR3 amino acids: CASSQGDRGPLGYTF. The CDR3 DNA reads TGTGCCAGCAGCCAAGGGGACAGGGGGCCACTGGGCTACACCTTC. Variable domain in full (rest from reference TRBV14 and TRBJ1-2): EAGVTQFPSHSVIEKGQTVTLRCDPISGHDNLYWYRRVMGKEIKFLLHFVKESKQDESGMPNNRFLAERTGGTYSTLKVQPAELEDSGVYFCASSQGDRGPLGYTFGSGTRLTVV.